Listed below are T cell receptor beta chains from one sample, sequenced in a study of regulatory T cells in long-lasting Graves disease. From the multiplex PCR reads, TCRdb called clonotypes with MiXCR, one entry per CDR3 protein. The sample includes roughly 500,000 distinct CDR3 sequences, roughly 12% seen only once; the top ten take approximately 9.3%. These data were also filed under a second study, of T cells in Graves' hyperthyroidism and ophthalmopathy.

This specimen consisted of peripheral blood mononuclear cells (PBMCs), obtained at new diagnosis, from a patient treated with antithyroid drugs. The receptors come from a man aged 25 to 40 with Graves disease. Each CDR3 is given with its conserved first and last residue. Each record gives: D gene, V gene, J gene, clone size, CDR3 protein, CDR3 DNA. A D gene is named only where the DNA matches it firmly. Rows may omit the clone size; those that give it use once, few, many or a size class.

d_gene: NA
v_gene: TRBV20-1
j_gene: TRBJ1-5
abundance: many
CDR3aa: CSALDRWGNQPQHF
CDR3nt: TGCAGTGCTTTAGACAGGTGGGGCAATCAGCCCCAGCATTTT

d_gene: TRBD1
v_gene: TRBV6-1
j_gene: TRBJ2-2
abundance: few
CDR3aa: CASGPRDSWYRGELFF
CDR3nt: TGTGCCAGCGGTCCCCGGGACAGTTGGTACCGTGGGGAGCTGTTTTTT

d_gene: NA
v_gene: TRBV5-1
j_gene: TRBJ2-1
abundance: NA
CDR3aa: CASSFVAVSSYNEQFF
CDR3nt: TGCGCCAGCAGCTTTGTAGCGGTTAGCTCCTACAATGAGCAGTTCTTC

d_gene: TRBD2
v_gene: TRBV6-2/TRBV6-3
j_gene: TRBJ2-3
abundance: many
CDR3aa: CASSEGGRAVEDTDTQYF
CDR3nt: TGTGCCAGCAGTGAAGGCGGGAGGGCCGTAGAGGACACAGATACGCAGTATTTT

d_gene: NA
v_gene: TRBV11-2
j_gene: TRBJ2-2
abundance: NA
CDR3aa: CASSMDFANTGELLF
CDR3nt: TGTGCCAGCAGCATGGACTTCGCGAACACCGGGGAGCTGCTTTTT

d_gene: NA
v_gene: TRBV9
j_gene: TRBJ2-5
abundance: many
CDR3aa: CASSVSPGARETQYF
CDR3nt: TGTGCCAGCAGCGTGTCTCCAGGAGCGCGAGAGACCCAGTACTTC

d_gene: NA
v_gene: TRBV3-1
j_gene: TRBJ2-3
abundance: few
CDR3aa: CASSQDPGNTQYF
CDR3nt: TGTGCCAGCAGCCAAGATCCCGGTAATACGCAGTATTTT

d_gene: TRBD1
v_gene: TRBV7-8
j_gene: TRBJ2-1
abundance: many
CDR3aa: CASSLLVWTGRSNEQFF
CDR3nt: TGTGCCAGCAGCTTACTGGTGTGGACAGGGAGGTCGAATGAGCAGTTCTTC

d_gene: NA
v_gene: TRBV5-1
j_gene: TRBJ2-2
abundance: many
CDR3aa: CASSLVGGAGTVGANTGELFF
CDR3nt: TGCGCCAGCAGCTTGGTCGGGGGTGCCGGGACAGTCGGCGCGAACACCGGGGAGCTGTTTTTT

d_gene: TRBD1
v_gene: TRBV5-1
j_gene: TRBJ2-7
abundance: many
CDR3aa: CASSWDDRGLPTYEQYF
CDR3nt: TGCGCCAGCAGCTGGGATGACAGGGGACTTCCCACCTACGAGCAGTACTTC

d_gene: NA
v_gene: TRBV3-1
j_gene: TRBJ2-5
abundance: NA
CDR3aa: CASGDTTQETQYF
CDR3nt: TGTGCCAGCGGGGACACCACCCAAGAGACCCAGTACTTC

d_gene: NA
v_gene: TRBV18
j_gene: TRBJ2-1
abundance: many
CDR3aa: CASSPGGDPTTFF
CDR3nt: TGTGCCAGCTCACCGGGGGGCGACCCCACCACCTTCTTC

d_gene: NA
v_gene: TRBV24-1
j_gene: TRBJ1-2
abundance: many
CDR3aa: CATSDSGNYGYTF
CDR3nt: TGTGCCACCAGTGATTCAGGAAACTATGGCTACACCTTC

d_gene: TRBD1
v_gene: TRBV11-2
j_gene: TRBJ2-1
abundance: many
CDR3aa: CASSSTDRMANEQFF
CDR3nt: TGTGCCAGCAGCTCAACGGACAGGATGGCCAATGAGCAGTTCTTC

d_gene: NA
v_gene: TRBV11-2
j_gene: TRBJ2-7
abundance: many
CDR3aa: CASSFGGRGYSYEQYF
CDR3nt: TGTGCCAGCAGCTTCGGGGGCCGTGGTTACTCCTACGAGCAGTACTTC

d_gene: NA
v_gene: TRBV20-1
j_gene: TRBJ2-4
abundance: NA
CDR3aa: CSARRGAKNIQYF
CDR3nt: TGCAGTGCTAGGAGGGGAGCCAAAAACATTCAGTACTTC

d_gene: TRBD1
v_gene: TRBV24-1
j_gene: TRBJ2-1
abundance: NA
CDR3aa: CATRQGSYNEQFF
CDR3nt: TGTGCCACTCGACAGGGTTCCTACAATGAGCAGTTCTTC

d_gene: TRBD1
v_gene: TRBV6-2/TRBV6-3
j_gene: TRBJ2-3
abundance: many
CDR3aa: CASTTGQASTDTQYF
CDR3nt: TGTGCCAGCACCACGGGACAGGCTAGCACAGATACGCAGTATTTT

d_gene: TRBD2
v_gene: TRBV7-9
j_gene: TRBJ2-7
abundance: NA
CDR3aa: CASGRGGPYEQYF
CDR3nt: TGCGCCAGCGGGAGAGGAGGTCCCTACGAGCAGTACTTC

d_gene: NA
v_gene: TRBV6-5
j_gene: TRBJ2-5
abundance: many
CDR3aa: CASSYSYQETQYF
CDR3nt: TGTGCCAGCAGTTACAGTTACCAAGAGACCCAGTACTTC

d_gene: TRBD2
v_gene: TRBV28
j_gene: TRBJ2-4
abundance: many
CDR3aa: CASSSGLADKNIQYF
CDR3nt: TGTGCCAGCAGTTCGGGACTAGCGGACAAAAACATTCAGTACTTC

d_gene: NA
v_gene: TRBV5-1
j_gene: TRBJ2-3
abundance: NA
CDR3aa: CASSLEGARGDTQYF
CDR3nt: TGCGCCAGCAGCTTGGAGGGGGCGCGGGGAGATACGCAGTATTTT

d_gene: NA
v_gene: TRBV20-1
j_gene: TRBJ1-6
abundance: many
CDR3aa: CSARRGVGTYNSPLHF
CDR3nt: TGCAGTGCTAGGAGAGGCGTCGGGACATATAATTCACCCCTCCACTTT

d_gene: TRBD1
v_gene: TRBV18
j_gene: TRBJ2-3
abundance: NA
CDR3aa: CASSPPRGQGIDTQYF
CDR3nt: TGTGCCAGCTCACCACCCAGGGGACAGGGTATAGATACGCAGTATTTT

d_gene: NA
v_gene: TRBV9
j_gene: TRBJ1-2
abundance: NA
CDR3aa: CASSVDEGGYGYTF
CDR3nt: TGTGCCAGCAGCGTAGACGAGGGCGGATATGGCTACACCTTC

d_gene: TRBD2
v_gene: TRBV30
j_gene: TRBJ2-1
abundance: many
CDR3aa: CAETSGSYNEQFF
CDR3nt: TGTGCCGAAACTAGCGGGAGTTACAATGAGCAGTTCTTC

d_gene: TRBD1
v_gene: TRBV29-1
j_gene: TRBJ2-7
abundance: many
CDR3aa: CSARTGGLYEQYF
CDR3nt: TGCAGCGCACGGACAGGGGGCCTCTACGAGCAGTACTTC

d_gene: NA
v_gene: TRBV2
j_gene: TRBJ2-3
abundance: many
CDR3aa: CAREYSGITDTQYF
CDR3nt: TGTGCCAGAGAATACTCAGGGATCACAGATACGCAGTATTTT

d_gene: TRBD2
v_gene: TRBV7-2
j_gene: TRBJ2-3
abundance: many
CDR3aa: CASSLAGTSWARDTQYF
CDR3nt: TGTGCCAGCAGCTTAGCGGGGACTAGCTGGGCAAGAGATACGCAGTATTTT

d_gene: TRBD1
v_gene: TRBV3-1
j_gene: TRBJ1-6
abundance: many
CDR3aa: CASSQDRVSPLHF
CDR3nt: TGTGCCAGCAGCCAGGACAGGGTATCACCCCTCCACTTT

d_gene: TRBD2
v_gene: TRBV19
j_gene: TRBJ2-4
abundance: few
CDR3aa: CASIGSGRSIQYF
CDR3nt: TGTGCCAGTATAGGGAGCGGGAGAAGCATTCAGTACTTC

d_gene: TRBD2
v_gene: TRBV10-3
j_gene: TRBJ2-2
abundance: NA
CDR3aa: CAISVRLAGTGELFF
CDR3nt: TGTGCCATCAGTGTACGACTAGCGGGAACCGGGGAGCTGTTTTTT

d_gene: TRBD1
v_gene: TRBV4-1
j_gene: TRBJ2-7
abundance: few
CDR3aa: CASRLAGTGMNEQYF
CDR3nt: TGCGCCAGCAGGCTTGCCGGGACAGGGATGAACGAGCAGTACTTC

d_gene: TRBD2
v_gene: TRBV25-1
j_gene: TRBJ2-1
abundance: few
CDR3aa: CASSDPGTIGTSGYNEQFF
CDR3nt: TGTGCCAGCAGTGATCCCGGGACGATCGGGACTAGCGGATACAATGAGCAGTTCTTC

d_gene: TRBD1
v_gene: TRBV12-3/TRBV12-4
j_gene: TRBJ2-7
abundance: many
CDR3aa: CASSKRRGGNEQYF
CDR3nt: TGTGCCAGCAGTAAACGGAGAGGGGGCAACGAGCAGTACTTC

d_gene: NA
v_gene: TRBV20-1
j_gene: TRBJ1-5
abundance: many
CDR3aa: CSARVAEALNNQPQHF
CDR3nt: TGCAGTGCTAGGGTTGCTGAGGCCCTAAACAATCAGCCCCAGCATTTT

d_gene: TRBD2
v_gene: TRBV20-1
j_gene: TRBJ2-4
abundance: NA
CDR3aa: CSARPWTSGKNIQYF
CDR3nt: TGCAGTGCTAGACCTTGGACTAGCGGCAAAAACATTCAGTACTTC

d_gene: NA
v_gene: TRBV11-2
j_gene: TRBJ2-2
abundance: many
CDR3aa: CASSLEVAGELFF
CDR3nt: TGTGCCAGCAGCTTAGAGGTAGCCGGGGAGCTGTTTTTT